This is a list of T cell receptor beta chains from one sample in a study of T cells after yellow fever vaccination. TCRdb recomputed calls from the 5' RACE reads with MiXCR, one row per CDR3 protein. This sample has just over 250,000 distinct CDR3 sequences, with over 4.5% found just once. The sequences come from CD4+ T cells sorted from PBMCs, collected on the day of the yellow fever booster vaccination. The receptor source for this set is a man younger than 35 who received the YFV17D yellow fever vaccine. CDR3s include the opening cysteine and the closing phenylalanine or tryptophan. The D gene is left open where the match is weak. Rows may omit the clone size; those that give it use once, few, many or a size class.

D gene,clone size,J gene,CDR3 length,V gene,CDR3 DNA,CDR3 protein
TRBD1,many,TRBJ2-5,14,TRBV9,TGTGCCAGCAACCCGGGACAGGGGAGGGAGACCCAGTACTTC,CASNPGQGRETQYF
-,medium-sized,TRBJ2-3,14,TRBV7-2,TGTGCCAGCAGCTTAGTGGTGGGGACAGATACGCAGTATTTT,CASSLVVGTDTQYF
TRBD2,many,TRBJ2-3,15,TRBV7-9,TGTGCCAGCAGCATGGGCCCAGCGGGGGCCGATACGCAGTATTTT,CASSMGPAGADTQYF
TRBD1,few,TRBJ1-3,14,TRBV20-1,TGCAGTGCTGGACAGGGGTCCTCTGGAAACACCATATATTTT,CSAGQGSSGNTIYF
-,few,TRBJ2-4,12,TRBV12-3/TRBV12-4,TGTGCCCCTATCGCAGCGAAAAACATTCAGTACTTC,CAPIAAKNIQYF
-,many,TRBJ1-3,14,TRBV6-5,TGTGCCAGCAGTCCCTCCACGTTGGGAAACACCATATATTTT,CASSPSTLGNTIYF
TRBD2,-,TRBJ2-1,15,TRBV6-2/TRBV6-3,TGTGCCAGCAGCCGACTAGCGGGGGTCTACAATGAGCAGTTCTTC,CASSRLAGVYNEQFF
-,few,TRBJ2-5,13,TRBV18,TGTGCCAGCTCACCGACGTACCAAGAGACCCAGTACTTC,CASSPTYQETQYF
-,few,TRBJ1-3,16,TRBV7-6,TGTGCCAGCAGCTTAGCGGCGGGAGGGTCTGGAAACACCATATATTTT,CASSLAAGGSGNTIYF
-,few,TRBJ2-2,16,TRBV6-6,TGTGCCAGCACCCTAACTGGGCAGGGAGGAACCGGGGAGCTGTTTTTT,CASTLTGQGGTGELFF
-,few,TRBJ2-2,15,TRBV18,TGTGCCAGCTCAACACTCACCCTGAACACCGGGGAGCTGTTTTTT,CASSTLTLNTGELFF
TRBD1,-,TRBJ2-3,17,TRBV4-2,TGTGCCAGCAGCCAAGTAGGGACAGGGGACGGCACAGATACGCAGTATTTT,CASSQVGTGDGTDTQYF
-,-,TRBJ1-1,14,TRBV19,TGTGCCAGTAGAAAGGGGAGGATGAACACTGAAGCTTTCTTT,CASRKGRMNTEAFF
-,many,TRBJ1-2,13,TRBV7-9,TGTGCCAGCAGCTTAGGGCAGGGCCCTGGCTACACCTTC,CASSLGQGPGYTF
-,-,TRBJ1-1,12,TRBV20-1,TGCAGTGCTATAGGGGTGAGGACTGAAGCTTTCTTT,CSAIGVRTEAFF
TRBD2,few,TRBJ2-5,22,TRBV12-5,TGTGCTAGTGGACGACCCCGACTAGCGTATATCCAGGTTGAGGGTTGGGAAGAGACCCAGTACTTC,CASGRPRLAYIQVEGWEETQYF
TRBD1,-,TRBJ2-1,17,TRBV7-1,TGTGCCAGCAGCTCACCCCAGGGGGCTCGGTCCTACAATGAGCAGTTCTTC,CASSSPQGARSYNEQFF
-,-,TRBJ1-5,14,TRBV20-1,TGCAGTGCTAGCCCCCTTATTAGCAATCAGCCCCAGCATTTT,CSASPLISNQPQHF
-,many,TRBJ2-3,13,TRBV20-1,TGCAGTGCTAGGGACTCCAGCACAGATACGCAGTATTTT,CSARDSSTDTQYF
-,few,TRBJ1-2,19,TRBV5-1,TGCGCCAGCAGCTTCGCCTTTGCCGGGAAGGCCGGAGCTAACTATGGCTACACCTTC,CASSFAFAGKAGANYGYTF
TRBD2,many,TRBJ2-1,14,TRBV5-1,TGCGCCAGCAGCTTGACTAGCGGGGGCAATGAGCAGTTCTTC,CASSLTSGGNEQFF
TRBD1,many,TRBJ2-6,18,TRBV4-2,TGTGCCAGCAGCTCCCCGGGACAGGGGGACTCTGGGGCCAACGTCCTGACTTTC,CASSSPGQGDSGANVLTF
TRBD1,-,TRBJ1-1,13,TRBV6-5,TGTGCCAGCAGTTACTCGGGGACAGGTGAAGCTTTCTTT,CASSYSGTGEAFF
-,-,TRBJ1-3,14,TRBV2,TGTGCCAGCAGACCCAGCTACTCTGGAAACACCATATATTTT,CASRPSYSGNTIYF
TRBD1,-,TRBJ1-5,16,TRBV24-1,TGTGCCACCAGTGATTCGGGACAGGGGGAAAATCAGCCCCAGCATTTT,CATSDSGQGENQPQHF
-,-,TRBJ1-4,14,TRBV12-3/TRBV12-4,TGTGCCAGCAGTTTAGGCGCGGCAGTAGTAAAACTGTTTTTT,CASSLGAAVVKLFF